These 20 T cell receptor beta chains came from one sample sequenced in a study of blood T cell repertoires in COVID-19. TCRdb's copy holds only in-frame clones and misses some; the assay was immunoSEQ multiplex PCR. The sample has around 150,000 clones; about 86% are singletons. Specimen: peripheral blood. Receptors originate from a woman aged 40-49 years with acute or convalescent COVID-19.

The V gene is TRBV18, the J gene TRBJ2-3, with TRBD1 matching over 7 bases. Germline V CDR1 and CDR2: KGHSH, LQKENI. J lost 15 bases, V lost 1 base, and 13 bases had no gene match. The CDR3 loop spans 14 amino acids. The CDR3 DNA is TGTGCCAGCTCACCACTCAAGGAAGGGACAGTGAGATATTTT. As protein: CASSPLKEGTVRYF.

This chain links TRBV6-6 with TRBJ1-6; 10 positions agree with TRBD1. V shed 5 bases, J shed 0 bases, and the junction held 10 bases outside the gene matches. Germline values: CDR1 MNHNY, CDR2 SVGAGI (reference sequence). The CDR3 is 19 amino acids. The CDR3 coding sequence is TGTGCCAGCAGTCCCGGGACAGGGGAAATAGGCTCCTATAATTCACCCCTCCACTTT. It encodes CASSPGTGEIGSYNSPLHF.

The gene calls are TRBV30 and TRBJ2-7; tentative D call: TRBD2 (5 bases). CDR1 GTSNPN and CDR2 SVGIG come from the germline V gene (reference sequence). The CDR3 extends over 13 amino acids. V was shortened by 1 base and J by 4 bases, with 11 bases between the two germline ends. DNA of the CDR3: TGTGCCTGGAGTGGCGGGCAGAGTTACGAGCAGTACTTC. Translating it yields CAWSGGQSYEQYF. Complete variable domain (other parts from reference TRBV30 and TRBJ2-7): SQTIHQWPATLVQPVGSPLSLECTVEGTSNPNLYWYRQAAGRGLQLLFYSVGIGQISSEVPQNLSASRPQDRQFILSSKKLLLSDSGFYLCAWSGGQSYEQYFGPGTRLTVT.

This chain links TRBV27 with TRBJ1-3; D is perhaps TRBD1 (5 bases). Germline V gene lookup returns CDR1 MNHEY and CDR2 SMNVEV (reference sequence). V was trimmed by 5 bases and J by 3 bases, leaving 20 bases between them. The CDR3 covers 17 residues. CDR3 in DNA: TGTGCCAGCAGTACAAACGGAGCAGGGTTGTTTGGAAACACCATATATTTT. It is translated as CASSTNGAGLFGNTIYF.

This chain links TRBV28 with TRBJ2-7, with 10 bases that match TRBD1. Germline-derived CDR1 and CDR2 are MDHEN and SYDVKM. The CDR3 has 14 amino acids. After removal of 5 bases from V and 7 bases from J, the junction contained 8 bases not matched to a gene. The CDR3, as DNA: TGTGCCAGCAGTCCCCGACAGGGGGCAGGGGAGCAGTACTTC. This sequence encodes CASSPRQGAGEQYF.

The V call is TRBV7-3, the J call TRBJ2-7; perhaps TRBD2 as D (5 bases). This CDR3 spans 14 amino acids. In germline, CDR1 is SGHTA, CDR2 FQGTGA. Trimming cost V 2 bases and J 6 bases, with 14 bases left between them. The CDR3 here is CASSLEGYGPEQYF. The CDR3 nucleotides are TGTGCCAGCAGCTTAGAGGGATACGGGCCCGAGCAGTACTTC.

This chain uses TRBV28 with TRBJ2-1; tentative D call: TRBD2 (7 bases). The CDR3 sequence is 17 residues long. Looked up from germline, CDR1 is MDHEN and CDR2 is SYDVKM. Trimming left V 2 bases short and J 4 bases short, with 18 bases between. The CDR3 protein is CASSLMSRGGTYNEQFF. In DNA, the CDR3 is TGTGCCAGCAGTTTAATGAGTAGGGGGGGCACATACAATGAGCAGTTCTTC.

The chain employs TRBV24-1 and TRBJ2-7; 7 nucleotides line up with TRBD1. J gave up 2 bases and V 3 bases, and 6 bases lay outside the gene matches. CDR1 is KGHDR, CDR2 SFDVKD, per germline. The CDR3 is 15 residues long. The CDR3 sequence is CATSDNRGNPYEQYF. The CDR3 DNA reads TGTGCCACCAGTGATAACAGGGGTAACCCCTACGAGCAGTACTTC.

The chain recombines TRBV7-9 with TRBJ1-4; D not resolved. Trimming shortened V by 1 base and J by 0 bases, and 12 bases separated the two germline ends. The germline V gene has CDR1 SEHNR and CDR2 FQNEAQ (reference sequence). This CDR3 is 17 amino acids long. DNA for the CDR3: TGTGCCAGCAGCTTAGGAATAGTCGAGACAACTAATGAAAAACTGTTTTTT. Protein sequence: CASSLGIVETTNEKLFF.

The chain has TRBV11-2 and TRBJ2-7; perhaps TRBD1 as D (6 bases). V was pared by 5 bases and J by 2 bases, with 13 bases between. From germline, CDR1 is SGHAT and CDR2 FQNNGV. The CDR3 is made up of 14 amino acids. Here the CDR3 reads CASSLVQGPYEQYF. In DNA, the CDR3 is TGTGCCAGCAGCCTCGTACAGGGCCCCTACGAGCAGTACTTC.

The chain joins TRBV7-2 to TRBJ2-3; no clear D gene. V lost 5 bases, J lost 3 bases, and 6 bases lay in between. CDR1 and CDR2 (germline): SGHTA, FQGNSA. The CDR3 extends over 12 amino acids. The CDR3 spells CASSPATDTQYF. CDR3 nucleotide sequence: TGTGCCAGCAGCCCCGCGACAGATACGCAGTATTTT.

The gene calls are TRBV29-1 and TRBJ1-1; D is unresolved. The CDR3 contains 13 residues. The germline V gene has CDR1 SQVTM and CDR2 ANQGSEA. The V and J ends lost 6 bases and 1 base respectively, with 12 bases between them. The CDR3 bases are TGCAGCGTAATAACTGGAGAGAACACTGAAGCTTTCTTT. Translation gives CSVITGENTEAFF.

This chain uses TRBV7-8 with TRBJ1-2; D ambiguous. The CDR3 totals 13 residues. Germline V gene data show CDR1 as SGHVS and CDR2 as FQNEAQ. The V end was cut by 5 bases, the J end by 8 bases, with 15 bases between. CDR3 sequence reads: CASSPTVGGGYTF. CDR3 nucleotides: TGTGCCAGCAGCCCTACCGTAGGAGGCGGCTACACCTTC. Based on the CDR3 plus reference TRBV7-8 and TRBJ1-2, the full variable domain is GAGVSQSPRYKVAKRGQDVALRCDPISGHVSLFWYQQALGQGPEFLTYFQNEAQLDKSGLPSDRFFAERPEGSVSTLKIQRTQQEDSAVYLCASSPTVGGGYTFGSGTRLTVV.

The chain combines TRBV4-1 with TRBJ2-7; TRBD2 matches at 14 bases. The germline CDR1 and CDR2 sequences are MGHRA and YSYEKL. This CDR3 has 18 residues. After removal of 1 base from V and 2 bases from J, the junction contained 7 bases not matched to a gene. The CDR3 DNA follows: TGCGCCAGCAGCCAAGTAGGTGGACTAGCGGGAGGCGCCTACGAGCAGTACTTC. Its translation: CASSQVGGLAGGAYEQYF.

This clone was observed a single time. The CDR3 protein is CASSVGQGVIEETQYF. Here the CDR3 DNA reads TGTGCCAGCAGCGTAGGGCAGGGGGTCATCGAAGAGACCCAGTACTTC. The chain combines TRBV9 with TRBJ2-5; TRBD1 aligns across 7 bases. The length of the CDR3 is 16 residues. CDR1 and CDR2 from the germline V gene are SGDLS and YYNGEE. The trim removed 0 bases at V and 3 bases at J, leaving 8 bases unmatched. Full variable domain (rest looked up from reference TRBV9 and TRBJ2-5): DSGVTQTPKHLITATGQRVTLRCSPRSGDLSVYWYQQSLDQGLQFLIQYYNGEERAKGNILERFSAQQFPDLHSELNLSSLELGDSALYFCASSVGQGVIEETQYFGPGTRLLVL.

CDR3 sequence: CASSHQTGEQYF. The DNA of the CDR3 is TGTGCCAGCAGCCATCAAACGGGGGAGCAGTACTTC. The V and J genes are TRBV3-1 (or the pseudogene TRBV3-2) and TRBJ2-7, with D perhaps matching TRBD2 (5 bases). This CDR3 comprises 12 residues. CDR1 and CDR2 (germline): LGHDT, YNNKEL (reference sequence). Trimming removed 3 bases at V and 7 bases at J, with 10 bases between.

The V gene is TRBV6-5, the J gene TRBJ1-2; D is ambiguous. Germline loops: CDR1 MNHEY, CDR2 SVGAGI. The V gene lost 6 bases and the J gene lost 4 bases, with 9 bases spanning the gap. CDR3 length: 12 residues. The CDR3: CASRRVGYGYTF. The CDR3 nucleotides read TGTGCCAGCAGACGGGTAGGCTATGGCTACACCTTC.

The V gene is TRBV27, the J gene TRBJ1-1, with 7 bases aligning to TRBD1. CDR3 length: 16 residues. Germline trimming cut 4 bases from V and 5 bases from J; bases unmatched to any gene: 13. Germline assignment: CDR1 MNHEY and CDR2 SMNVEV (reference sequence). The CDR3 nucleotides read TGTGCCAGCAGTTCCAGCCGACAGGGCGGGAAGACTGAAGCTTTCTTT. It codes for CASSSSRQGGKTEAFF.

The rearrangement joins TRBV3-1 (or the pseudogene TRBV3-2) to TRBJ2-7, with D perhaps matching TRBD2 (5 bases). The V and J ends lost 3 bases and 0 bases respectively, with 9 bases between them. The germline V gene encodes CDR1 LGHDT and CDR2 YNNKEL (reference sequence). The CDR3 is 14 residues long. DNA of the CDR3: TGTGCCAGCAGCCACGCGGGTCCCTCCTACGAGCAGTACTTC. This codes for CASSHAGPSYEQYF.

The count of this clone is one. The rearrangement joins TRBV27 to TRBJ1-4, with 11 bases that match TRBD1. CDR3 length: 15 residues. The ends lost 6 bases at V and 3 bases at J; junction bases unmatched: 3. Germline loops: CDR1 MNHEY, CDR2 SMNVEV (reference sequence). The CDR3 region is CASRLGQGANEKLFF. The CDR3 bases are TGTGCCAGCAGGCTGGGACAGGGGGCTAATGAAAAACTGTTTTTT.